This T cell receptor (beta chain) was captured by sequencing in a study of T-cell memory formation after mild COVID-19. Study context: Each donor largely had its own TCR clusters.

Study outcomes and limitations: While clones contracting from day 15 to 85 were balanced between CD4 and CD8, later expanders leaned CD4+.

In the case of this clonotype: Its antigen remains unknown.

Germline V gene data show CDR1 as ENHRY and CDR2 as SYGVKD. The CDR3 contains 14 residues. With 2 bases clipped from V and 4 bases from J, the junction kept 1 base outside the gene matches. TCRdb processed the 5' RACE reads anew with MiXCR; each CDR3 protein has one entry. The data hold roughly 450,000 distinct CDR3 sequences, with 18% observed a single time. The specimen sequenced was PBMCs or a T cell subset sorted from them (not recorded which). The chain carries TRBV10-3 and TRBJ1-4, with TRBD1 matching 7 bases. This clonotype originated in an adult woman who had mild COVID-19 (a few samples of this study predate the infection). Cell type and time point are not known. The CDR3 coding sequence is TGTGCCATCAGTGAGGGGACAGATAATGAAAAACTGTTTTTT. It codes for CAISEGTDNEKLFF.